This T cell receptor beta chain was retrieved from a study of T cell repertoires in cytomegalovirus infection. Study context: As its CMV epitopes, the study selected recently identified HLA-C-restricted and well-studied HLA-B-restricted targets. A matching HLA type, together with CMV infection, was signaled by public TCR beta signatures.

Each CDR3 protein gets one entry after TCRdb re-called the reads with MiXCR. Found here are 95,000 to 120,000 distinct CDR3 sequences, about 33% of them singletons; the top ten hold more than 35%. In regard to this clonotype: No antigen is known for it.

V lost 5 bases to trimming and J lost 0 bases; unmatched junction nucleotides: 3. Per germline, CDR1 MNHEY and CDR2 SVGAGI. This CDR3 spans 15 amino acids. Study-wide points: CMV carriers having the relevant HLA were flagged by cumulative public TCR beta family frequency. HLA-C-restricted CMV clonotypes gave the most frequent clonotype in two of eight donors.

The V and J genes are TRBV6-5 and TRBJ2-2; TRBD1 matches at 7 bases. The TCR sequence derives from a human donor in good health (CMV status not recorded). Some clones in this sample may be carry-over from other donors' samples. The material sequenced was CD8+ T cells from cultured PBMCs, taken from culture after CMV antigen stimulation. CDR3 nucleotide sequence: TGTGCCAGCAGTCGAACAGGGGCGAACACCGGGGAGCTGTTTTTT. This translates into CASSRTGANTGELFF.